This TCR beta chain was recorded in a study of T cell responses to AZD1222 COVID-19 vaccine (TCRdb year 2021). In terms of the full investigation: AZD1222 recipients given second doses at about 4 weeks or at about 12 weeks were pooled, since spike-specific TCR depth and breadth were not found to differ between the two schedules. A total of 230 to 250 trial participants underwent TCR sequencing, of whom nearly 210 received two doses of AZD1222 and some 26 received two doses of the MenACWY control vaccine. Trial participants were enrolled by age into subgroups of 18-55, 56-69 and 70-plus years, and around 150, 29 and 61 TCR-sequenced participants, respectively, were included in these subgroups. Study-level results and caveats: Participants were mostly white British and included more females than males, and it was suggested by the authors that clonal diversity may have been underestimated. Conclusions about previously exposed vaccinees are limited because only six or seven AZD1222 recipients were SARS-CoV-2 seropositive at baseline. After two AZD1222 doses, spike-specific TCR breadth and depth were significantly higher than at day 0 and than in MenACWY recipients. Epitopes outside the regions mutated in the B.1.351 and B.1.1.7 variants were reportedly recognized by nearly half of the unique spike-specific TCRs. In the small 56-69-year group, the increase in depth fell short of significance, most likely because of low power. CD4 TCRs associated with the vaccine covered the entire spike protein, and the dominant responses were in regions 160-218 and 743-854. Because no samples from the day 14 peak response were available, repertoires could be characterized only after the peak T cell response.

Taken with the paper, the label for time point translates to: baseline before first vaccination. The vaccinee samples were drawn from two UK trials, COV001 and COV002, one of which was a single-blind randomized controlled phase 2/3 trial testing AZD1222 (ChAdOx1 nCoV-19) in healthy adults. Trial participant PBMC samples were collected at day 0 and day 28 after the second dose for TCRbeta chain sequencing. In the germline V gene (reference sequence), CDR1 corresponds to LNHDA and CDR2 to SQIVND. V was cut back by 4 bases and J by 7 bases, leaving a gap of 8 bases between them. Reading from cysteine to phenylalanine, the CDR3 counts 12 amino acids. Just the 36-base CDR3 DNA is kept, in frame starting at base 1. Of note for this clone: Its antigen is still unknown. Base qualities were left out, and no much larger clone turns up one base away.

The CDR3 regions of human TCRbeta chains were analyzed by immunosequencing. Processing in the source paper ran as follows. TCRs in the repertoires were compared against a reference library of SARS-CoV-2-specific TCRs that had been generated with the MIRA antigen-specificity platform. Breadth meant the fraction of unique TCRs that were SARS-CoV-2-associated, whereas depth meant the fraction of total T cells that were SARS-CoV-2-associated. Using the MIRA data, each spike-specific TCR was assigned both to the spike region to which the TCR was reactive and to a CD4 or CD8 class. Log10-transformed breadth and depth values were compared by one-way ANOVA with Sidak's multiple comparisons tests. TCRdb carries this immuneACCESS record with in-frame sequences only. Its versions omit some clonotypes, under half of them owing to an unresolved V gene in the studies checked, with the rest unexplained. Clone size and V and J calls were adopted from that table, with D and trimming inferred from the DNA. In this sample the table shows more than 140,000 clones, around nine tenths of which occur a single time. 4.5% to 6.5% of the sample is held by the ten biggest clonotypes.

Specimen: peripheral blood, collected on day 0 of AZD1222 vaccination. Here the chain combines TRBV19 and TRBJ1-5; the D gene is perhaps TRBD1, on 5 matching bases. The TCR comes from an adult in good health. The sequence in DNA is TGTGCCAGTAGTAACGGGGGGCAGCCCCAGCATTTT. Its coded protein is CASSNGGQPQHF.